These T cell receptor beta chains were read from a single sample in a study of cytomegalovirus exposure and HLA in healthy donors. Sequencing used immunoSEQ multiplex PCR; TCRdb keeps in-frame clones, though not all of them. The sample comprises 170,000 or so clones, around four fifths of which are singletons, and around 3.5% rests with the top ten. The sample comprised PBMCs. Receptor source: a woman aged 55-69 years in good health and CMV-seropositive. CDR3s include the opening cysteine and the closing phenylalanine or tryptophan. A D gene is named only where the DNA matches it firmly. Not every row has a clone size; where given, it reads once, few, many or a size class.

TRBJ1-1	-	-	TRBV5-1	TGCGCCAGCAGCTTGGGACCCGGAGGGATTGAAGCTTTCTTT	CASSLGPGGIEAFF
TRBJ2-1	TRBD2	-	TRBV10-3	TGTGCCACCACGGGGGGAAGAGGGTATGAGCAGTTCTTC	CATTGGRGYEQFF
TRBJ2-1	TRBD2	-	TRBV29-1	TGCAGCGTTTTCCTAGCGGGGGGCTCCTACAATGAGCAGTTCTTC	CSVFLAGGSYNEQFF
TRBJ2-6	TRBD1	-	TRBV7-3	TGTGCCAGCAGCCGAGGCCCACAGGGGCGGGCTGGGGCCAACGTCCTGACTTTC	CASSRGPQGRAGANVLTF
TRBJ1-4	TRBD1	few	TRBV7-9	TGTGCCAGCAGCCCCGGGACAGGGGCTGAAAAACTGTTTTTT	CASSPGTGAEKLFF
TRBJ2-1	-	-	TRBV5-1	TGCGCCAGCAGCTGGAGCGGGGAGCAGTTCTTC	CASSWSGEQFF
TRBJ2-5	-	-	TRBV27	TGTGCCAGCAGTTTATCGAGGTCGGAGACCCAGTACTTC	CASSLSRSETQYF
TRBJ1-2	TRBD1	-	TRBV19	TGTGCCAGTAGGAGGACAGGGGGCGGAGGCTACACCTTC	CASRRTGGGGYTF
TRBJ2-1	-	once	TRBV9	TGTGCCAGCAGCGCCAGGGACAATGGGTACAATGAGCAGTTCTTC	CASSARDNGYNEQFF
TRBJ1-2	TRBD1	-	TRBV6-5	TGTGCCAGCAGTTACGGACAGGGAGGAGGCTACACCTTC	CASSYGQGGGYTF
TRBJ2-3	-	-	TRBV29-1	TGCAGCGTGAGCGCCCCAGATACGCAGTATTTT	CSVSAPDTQYF
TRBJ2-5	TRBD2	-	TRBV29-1	TGCAGCGTTTATATAGCGGGAGGAGGGGGGACCCAGTACTTC	CSVYIAGGGGTQYF
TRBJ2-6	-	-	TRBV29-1	TGCAGCGTTATCCTTGCGGCAGGGGGGACTGGGGCCAACGGCCTGACTTTC	CSVILAAGGTGANGLTF
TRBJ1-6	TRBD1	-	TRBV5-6	TGTGCCAGCAGCTTGGACAGGGGGGGGCCCTATTCACCCCTCCACTTT	CASSLDRGGPYSPLHF
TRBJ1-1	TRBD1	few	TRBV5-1	TGCGCCAGCAGCTTGGATGGACAGGGCTACACTGAAGCTTTCTTT	CASSLDGQGYTEAFF
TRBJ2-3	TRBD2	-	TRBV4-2	TGTGCCAGCAGCCAAGATCCGAGCGGGGGTTTACTGGGTACGCAGTATTTT	CASSQDPSGGLLGTQYF
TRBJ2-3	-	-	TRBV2	TGTGCCAGCAGCGAGAGGGGGGGTACGCAGTATTTT	CASSERGGTQYF
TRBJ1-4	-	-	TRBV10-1	TGCGCCAGCAGTCTAGGACAGATTAATGAAAAACTGTTTTTT	CASSLGQINEKLFF
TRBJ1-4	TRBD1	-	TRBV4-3	TGCGCCAGCAGCCAAGAAGGGACAGGGAATGAAAAACTGTTTTTT	CASSQEGTGNEKLFF
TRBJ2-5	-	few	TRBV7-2	TGTGCCAGCAGCTCTGCCCCCCGGGAGACCCAGTACTTC	CASSSAPRETQYF
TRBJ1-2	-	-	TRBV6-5	TGTGCCAGCAGTACACAGGGAGTGGATGGCTACACCTTC	CASSTQGVDGYTF
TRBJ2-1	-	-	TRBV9	TGTGCCAGCAGCACTCAGGTGGACAACACCCATATCTTCTTC	CASSTQVDNTHIFF
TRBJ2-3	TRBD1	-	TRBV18	TGTGCCAGCTCACCCCGGGACAGTGGGGGCACAGATACGCAGTATTTT	CASSPRDSGGTDTQYF
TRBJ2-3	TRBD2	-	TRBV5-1	TGCGCCAGCATGAGTGGGACTAGCGGGAAAAGCACAGATACGCAGTATTTT	CASMSGTSGKSTDTQYF
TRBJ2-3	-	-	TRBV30	TGTGCCTGGACCCAGCGGGCCCGCACAGATACGCAGTATTTT	CAWTQRARTDTQYF
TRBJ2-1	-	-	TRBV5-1	TGCGCCAGCAGCTTGATAGTCCCGGGGGTGAACAATGAGCAGTTCTTC	CASSLIVPGVNNEQFF
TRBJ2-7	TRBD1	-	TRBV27	TGTGCCAGCAGTTTCAACCCAGGGGGCTACGAGCAGTACTTC	CASSFNPGGYEQYF
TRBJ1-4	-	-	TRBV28	TGTGCCACTATGAGCCCTAATGAAAAACTGTTTTTT	CATMSPNEKLFF
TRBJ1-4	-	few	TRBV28	TGTGCCAGCGGGCCTAATAATGAAAAACTGTTTTTT	CASGPNNEKLFF
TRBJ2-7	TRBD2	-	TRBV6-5	TGTGCCAGCAGTTCCCCGGCTCTAGCGGGTGTCGAGCAGTACTTC	CASSSPALAGVEQYF
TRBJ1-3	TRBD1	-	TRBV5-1	TGCGCCAGCAGCGCCGGACAGGCCTCTGGAAACACCATATATTTT	CASSAGQASGNTIYF
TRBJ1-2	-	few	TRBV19	TGTGCCAGTAGTTGGGACATACGGGGCTACACCTTC	CASSWDIRGYTF
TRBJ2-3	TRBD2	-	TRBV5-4	TGTGCCAGCAGCCCCGGACTAGCGGGGAGGGCAGATACGCAGTATTTT	CASSPGLAGRADTQYF
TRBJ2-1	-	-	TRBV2	TGTGCCAGCAGTGATGAGGGACAACCCTACAATGAGCAGTTCTTC	CASSDEGQPYNEQFF
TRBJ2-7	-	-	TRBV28	TGTGCCAGCATTGGAGCGCCCTACGAGCAGTACTTC	CASIGAPYEQYF
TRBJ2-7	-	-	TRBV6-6	TGTGCCAGCGGATCAGGAGGTTCCTACGAGCAGTACTTC	CASGSGGSYEQYF
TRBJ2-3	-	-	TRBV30	TGTGCCTGGAGTGCCTTTTGGACAGAAAACACAGATACGCAGTATTTT	CAWSAFWTENTDTQYF
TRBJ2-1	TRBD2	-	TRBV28	TGTGCCAGCAGTTCCCCGACAGGACTAGCGGGATGGAATGAGCAGTTCTTC	CASSSPTGLAGWNEQFF
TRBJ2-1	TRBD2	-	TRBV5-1	TGCGCCAGCAGCCTCGGGACTAGCGGTAACAATGAGCAGTTCTTC	CASSLGTSGNNEQFF
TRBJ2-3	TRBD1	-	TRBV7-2	TGTGCCAGCAGCTTGGACAGGGGGTCCGATACGCAGTATTTT	CASSLDRGSDTQYF
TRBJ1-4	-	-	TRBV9	TGTGCCAGCAGCGTAGATACTGCAACTAATGAAAAACTGTTTTTT	CASSVDTATNEKLFF